Shown below are 10 T cell receptor beta chains from a single sample sequenced in a study of control samples from healthy donors and cancer patients. Repertoires were generated with immunoSEQ multiplex PCR, while TCRdb's copy carries only in-frame clones and drops some. The sample yields some 54,000 clones, around 97% seen once. Sequenced input: blood. These receptors were obtained from a woman aged 30 to 39 in good health.

The J gene is TRBJ2-1, the V gene TRBV5-4; D might be TRBD1 or TRBD2, each matching 5 bases. The length of the CDR3 is 14 residues. V was shortened by 4 bases and J by 5 bases, with 13 bases between the two germline ends. CDR1 is SGHNT, CDR2 YYREEE, per germline (reference sequence). The DNA of the CDR3 is TGTGCCAGCAGCGCCGGGACGTTAAACAATGAGCAGTTCTTC. Amino acid sequence: CASSAGTLNNEQFF.

Concerning this clone: In the same sample, other DNA sequences code for this CDR3. This chain uses TRBV6-5 with TRBJ1-5; 7 nucleotides align to TRBD1. Germline V CDR1 and CDR2: MNHEY, SVGAGI. The CDR3 extends over 15 amino acids. The J segment lost 8 bases and the V segment lost 5 bases, leaving 12 bases of the junction unmatched. CDR3 loop: CASSRTGPHHKPQHF. Written as DNA, the CDR3 is TGTGCCAGCAGTAGGACAGGTCCGCATCATAAGCCCCAGCATTTT.

The chain has TRBV4-1 and TRBJ1-6; D not certain. CDR1 is MGHRA and CDR2 is YSYEKL in the germline V gene. CDR3 length: 16 residues. V was shortened by 1 base and J by 7 bases, with 14 bases between the two germline ends. This chain's CDR3 is CASSQGSALGNSPLHF. The DNA of the CDR3 is TGCGCCAGCAGCCAAGGGTCGGCGTTGGGGAATTCACCCCTCCACTTT.

A single count supports this clone. The chain is built from TRBV11-2 and TRBJ1-1; no definite D call. The V end was cut by 5 bases, the J end by 3 bases, with 13 bases between. The germline V gene encodes CDR1 SGHAT and CDR2 FQNNGV. The CDR3 covers 14 residues. Written as DNA, the CDR3 is TGTGCCAGCAGCCCCGTTCAGTGGGACACTGAAGCTTTCTTT. Its translation is CASSPVQWDTEAFF.

This chain connects TRBV7-8 to TRBJ2-4, with D possibly being TRBD1 or TRBD2 (5 bases each). Trimming shortened V by 0 bases and J by 14 bases, and 14 bases separated the two germline ends. Looked up from germline, CDR1 is SGHVS and CDR2 is FQNEAQ. The CDR3 extends over 13 amino acids. CDR3 bases: TGTGCCAGCAGCTTAGCCCATGGGGCGGAGGAGTACTTC. It translates to CASSLAHGAEEYF. Supplemented by reference TRBV7-8 and TRBJ2-4, the full variable domain reads GAGVSQSPRYKVAKRGQDVALRCDPISGHVSLFWYQQALGQGPEFLTYFQNEAQLDKSGLPSDRFFAERPEGSVSTLKIQRTQQEDSAVYLCASSLAHGAEEYFGAGTRLSVL.

V and J are TRBV4-1 and TRBJ2-1, with D unclear. Germline V gives CDR1 MGHRA, CDR2 YSYEKL. V shed 3 bases and J shed 9 bases, with 15 bases lying between them. The length of the CDR3 is 14 residues. The DNA for the CDR3 is TGCGCCAGCAGCCACCACGATAAATCCCGTGAGCAGTTCTTC. Its protein is CASSHHDKSREQFF.

The genes are TRBV5-1 and TRBJ1-6; the D is unclear. The CDR3 is made up of 15 amino acids. Looked up from germline, CDR1 is SGHRS and CDR2 is YFSETQ. The V end was cut by 4 bases, the J end by 7 bases, with 15 bases between. The CDR3 sequence is CASSREQSRNSPLHF. In nucleotides, the CDR3 is TGCGCCAGCAGCAGGGAGCAATCCCGGAATTCACCCCTCCACTTT.

V usage is TRBV4-1 and J usage is TRBJ1-1; unclear D gene. From germline, CDR1 is MGHRA and CDR2 YSYEKL. Trimming cost V 0 bases and J 4 bases, with 15 bases left between them. The CDR3 is 16 amino acids. CDR3 sequence reads: CASSQDSAAWGTEAFF. CDR3 nucleotides: TGCGCCAGCAGCCAAGATTCCGCGGCCTGGGGCACTGAAGCTTTCTTT.

The chain couples TRBV7-3 to TRBJ1-1; 7 bases line up with TRBD1. The CDR3 has 16 residues. CDR1 and CDR2 (germline): SGHTA, FQGTGA. With 1 base clipped from V and 5 bases from J, the junction kept 10 bases outside the gene matches. Here the CDR3 reads CASSLKGPTGRTEAFF. The CDR3 DNA follows: TGTGCCAGCAGCTTAAAAGGTCCGACAGGGAGGACTGAAGCTTTCTTT.

V usage is TRBV6-5 and J usage is TRBJ1-5; D is unresolved. Trimming shortened V by 6 bases and J by 6 bases, and 6 bases separated the two germline ends. This CDR3 is built from 11 residues. Germline CDR1 reads MNHEY; CDR2 reads SVGAGI. The CDR3 loop is CASSVGQPQHF. Written as DNA, the CDR3 is TGTGCCAGCAGCGTAGGTCAGCCCCAGCATTTT.